Shown below are 20 T cell receptor beta chains from a single sample sequenced in a study of Graves' ophthalmopathy and Graves' hyperthyroidism (dated by TCRdb to the late 2010s). Reads for this sample came from an Illumina HiSeq 2000. For repertoire sequencing, the TCR beta CDR3 regions were amplified from RNA transcripts. The first round was an RT-PCR using HTBI primers with the Qiagen OneStep RT-PCR kit, and this first round was followed by a second-round multiplex PCR, then size selection and purification. TCRdb reworked the public reads: Q25 trimming with fastp, MiXCR clone assembly, productive beta chains retained. Each entry merges the rows of one CDR3 protein and shows their most common DNA and genes. The sample profile shows over 450,000 distinct CDR3 sequences; around 15% of them were found once. Approximately 9.8% of the sample is held by the ten biggest clonotypes. Sequencing used blood. Receptor source: a woman in her 30s with Graves' ophthalmopathy. Donor details come from another sample of the same person, matched by shared clones.

This clonotype was detected many times. The CDR3 nucleotides are TGTGCCAGCAGCTGGAAGGTGAACACTGAAGCTTTCTTT. Translating it yields CASSWKVNTEAFF. J is TRBJ1-1 and V is TRBV12-3 or TRBV12-4, with unresolved D. This CDR3 is built from 13 residues. V was pared by 6 bases and J by 0 bases, with 8 bases between.

In this sample, this clonotype turned up many times. The rearrangement uses TRBV27 and TRBJ2-5; 13 bases align to TRBD2. V shed 8 bases, J shed 0 bases, and the junction held 6 bases outside the gene matches. Germline V gene data show CDR1 as MNHEY and CDR2 as SMNVEV (reference sequence). The CDR3 extends over 16 amino acids. The CDR3 spells CASRTSGSLNQETQYF. The CDR3 DNA follows: TGTGCCAGCCGGACTAGCGGGAGTCTAAACCAAGAGACCCAGTACTTC.

This clonotype was detected ten times or more. V usage is TRBV5-1 and J usage is TRBJ1-2; D gene uncertain. The CDR3 contains 14 residues. Trimming removed 4 bases at V and 5 bases at J, with 15 bases between. Germline assignment: CDR1 SGHRS and CDR2 YFSETQ. The CDR3 is CASSRAEKSYGYTF. Written as DNA, the CDR3 is TGCGCCAGCAGCCGGGCTGAGAAGTCTTATGGCTACACCTTC.

The chain links TRBV5-5 to TRBJ1-5, with TRBD1 matching over 9 bases. CDR1 is SGHKS, CDR2 YYEKEE, per germline (reference sequence). There are 14 residues in the CDR3. The ends lost 4 bases at V and 5 bases at J; junction bases unmatched: 4. CDR3 sequence reads: CASSRDRADQPQHF. CDR3 DNA: TGTGCCAGCAGCCGGGACAGGGCTGATCAGCCCCAGCATTTT. Filled out from reference TRBV5-5 and TRBJ1-5, the complete variable domain reads DAGVTQSPTHLIKTRGQQVTLRCSPISGHKSVSWYQQVLGQGPQFIFQYYEKEERGRGNFPDRFSARQFPNYSSELNVNALLLGDSALYLCASSRDRADQPQHFGDGTRLSIL.

This clonotype was detected ten times or more. The rearrangement joins TRBV29-1 to TRBJ2-5; 10 bases fit TRBD1. Per the germline V gene, CDR1 is SQVTM and CDR2 is ANQGSEA. The CDR3 runs to 17 residues. With V trimmed by 6 bases and J by 4 bases, 17 bases remained unmatched. In DNA, the CDR3 is TGCAGCGTCACCGGGACAGGGGAGTTAACGACATCAGAGACCCAGTACTTC. This gives the protein CSVTGTGELTTSETQYF.

This clonotype was seen repeatedly, ten times or more. This chain uses TRBV20-1 with TRBJ1-2; D is unclear. The CDR3 runs to 12 residues. Per the germline V gene, CDR1 is DFQATT and CDR2 is SNEGSKA (reference sequence). V lost 5 bases and J 2 bases, leaving 9 bases between the germline ends. DNA of the CDR3: TGCAGTGCTCTCCTCACAAACTATGGCTACACCTTC. Residues: CSALLTNYGYTF.

Ten or more counts support this clonotype. The chain is built from TRBV25-1 and TRBJ2-5; D tentatively fits TRBD1 or TRBD2 (5 bases each). Germline CDR1 and CDR2: MGHDK and SYGVNS. This CDR3 has 17 amino acids. Deletions cut 6 bases from V and 0 bases from J, with 20 bases between. The CDR3 loop reads CASSSGTESWYQETQYF. The CDR3 DNA reads TGTGCCAGCAGCTCCGGGACGGAATCTTGGTACCAAGAGACCCAGTACTTC.

This clonotype has at least ten counts. The chain employs TRBV12-3 or TRBV12-4 and TRBJ2-2; a weak D match, TRBD2 (5 bases). V was clipped by 7 bases and J by 5 bases, with 8 bases between them. The CDR3 totals 12 residues. The CDR3 sequence: CASKRDTGELFF. The CDR3 coding sequence is TGTGCCAGCAAGAGGGATACCGGGGAGCTGTTTTTT.

Many counts were recorded for this clonotype. The chain joins TRBV10-1 to TRBJ2-5, with 8 bases that match TRBD2. Per germline, CDR1 WNHNN and CDR2 SYGVQD (reference sequence). Unmatched junction bases numbered 5, after V lost 3 bases and J lost 2 bases. The CDR3 has 15 amino acids. The CDR3 DNA reads as TGCGCCAGCAGTGACGGTAGCGGGGTGCAAGAGACCCAGTACTTC. This translates into CASSDGSGVQETQYF.

This clonotype has a count of ten or more. The chain combines TRBV5-4 with TRBJ1-2; D might be TRBD1 (5 bases). This CDR3 contains 17 residues. The V and J ends lost 0 bases and 0 bases respectively, with 15 bases between them. CDR1 is SGHNT and CDR2 is YYREEE in the germline V gene (reference sequence). The CDR3 nucleotides read TGTGCCAGCAGCTTGGATATCTCAGGGTCAGCTAACTATGGCTACACCTTC. Encoded protein: CASSLDISGSANYGYTF.

The V gene is TRBV20-1, the J gene TRBJ1-2; D is unclear. The germline V and J ends were trimmed by 5 bases and 4 bases, with 14 bases remaining between them. The germline CDR1 and CDR2 sequences are DFQATT and SNEGSKA (reference sequence). CDR3 length equals 13 residues. DNA of the CDR3: TGCAGTGCTTCCCCCCCGGGGAGCTATGGCTACACCTTC. Translation: CSASPPGSYGYTF.

This clonotype was counted ten times or more. This sequence joins TRBV7-9 and TRBJ1-6; 9 nucleotides line up with TRBD1. CDR3 length: 15 amino acids. Germline V gene lookup returns CDR1 SEHNR and CDR2 FQNEAQ (reference sequence). With 1 base clipped from V and 10 bases from J, the junction kept 5 bases outside the gene matches. The CDR3 sequence: CASSLDGTGNSPLHF. In nucleotides, the CDR3 is TGTGCCAGCAGCTTAGACGGGACAGGGAACTCACCCCTCCACTTT.

This clonotype was recorded a few times. V and J are TRBV9 and TRBJ1-2, with 7 bases matching TRBD1. The ends lost 0 bases at V and 5 bases at J; junction bases unmatched: 7. This CDR3 contains 15 residues. CDR1 is SGDLS, CDR2 YYNGEE, per germline. The CDR3 region has the DNA TGTGCCAGCAGCGTAGGTACCGGGACAGCTTATGGCTACACCTTC. Translation gives CASSVGTGTAYGYTF.

The V and J genes are TRBV30 and TRBJ1-3; 8 nucleotides agree with TRBD1. CDR1 and CDR2 (germline): GTSNPN, SVGIG (reference sequence). After removal of 7 bases from V and 4 bases from J, the junction contained 6 bases not matched to a gene. The CDR3 is 13 residues long. Here the CDR3 DNA reads TGTGCCTCTTGCCGGACAGGGGGAAACACCATATATTTT. This encodes CASCRTGGNTIYF.

This clonotype was seen ten or more times. The chain has TRBV6-5 and TRBJ1-2; 11 bases fit TRBD1. From germline, CDR1 is MNHEY and CDR2 SVGAGI. The CDR3 spans 15 residues. The V segment lost 1 base and the J segment 8 bases; nucleotides outside the gene matches: 6. Here the CDR3 DNA reads TGTGCCAGCAGTTACTTTGGGACAGGGGGTCGGGGCTACACCTTC. Amino acid sequence: CASSYFGTGGRGYTF.

This chain uses TRBV9 with TRBJ2-2; no reliable D call. The CDR3 runs to 16 residues. V was cut by 0 bases and J by 6 bases, with 15 bases left in between. In germline, CDR1 is SGDLS, CDR2 YYNGEE. The chain's CDR3 is CASSVVGGGSPGELFF. CDR3 sequence (DNA): TGTGCCAGCAGCGTAGTGGGCGGTGGCTCACCCGGGGAGCTGTTTTTT.

In its sample, this clonotype was seen many times. This sequence joins TRBV18 and TRBJ2-5; D is ambiguous. Germline lookup yields CDR1 KGHSH and CDR2 LQKENI. Trimming shortened V by 0 bases and J by 1 base, and 3 bases separated the two germline ends. There are 13 residues in the CDR3. This CDR3 reads CASSPPSQETQYF. The CDR3 DNA reads TGTGCCAGCTCACCACCATCCCAAGAGACCCAGTACTTC.

The chain recombines TRBV5-1 with TRBJ2-1; D is undetermined. This CDR3 comprises 14 residues. Germline lookup yields CDR1 SGHRS and CDR2 YFSETQ. The germline V and J ends were trimmed by 7 bases and 0 bases, with 11 bases remaining between them. CDR3 sequence: CASRWADSYNEQFF. As DNA, the CDR3 is TGCGCCAGCCGGTGGGCGGACTCCTACAATGAGCAGTTCTTC.

This clonotype appeared a few times. The gene calls are TRBV30 and TRBJ1-2, with 7 bases fitting TRBD1. Germline CDR1 reads GTSNPN; CDR2 reads SVGIG (reference sequence). The length of the CDR3 is 14 residues. J lost 6 bases, V lost 0 bases, and 7 bases had no gene match. The CDR3 protein is CAWSVQGGGDGYTF. The CDR3 bases are TGTGCCTGGAGTGTCCAGGGGGGAGGCGATGGCTACACCTTC.

This clonotype was recorded many times. V gene TRBV30 combines with J gene TRBJ1-2; possibly TRBD1 for D (5 bases). The CDR3 is 12 residues long. The germline V and J ends were trimmed by 4 bases and 7 bases, with 13 bases remaining between them. CDR1 GTSNPN and CDR2 SVGIG come from the germline V gene (reference sequence). CDR3 sequence reads: CAWMGGPSGYTF. CDR3 coding DNA: TGTGCCTGGATGGGGGGACCTAGTGGCTACACCTTC.